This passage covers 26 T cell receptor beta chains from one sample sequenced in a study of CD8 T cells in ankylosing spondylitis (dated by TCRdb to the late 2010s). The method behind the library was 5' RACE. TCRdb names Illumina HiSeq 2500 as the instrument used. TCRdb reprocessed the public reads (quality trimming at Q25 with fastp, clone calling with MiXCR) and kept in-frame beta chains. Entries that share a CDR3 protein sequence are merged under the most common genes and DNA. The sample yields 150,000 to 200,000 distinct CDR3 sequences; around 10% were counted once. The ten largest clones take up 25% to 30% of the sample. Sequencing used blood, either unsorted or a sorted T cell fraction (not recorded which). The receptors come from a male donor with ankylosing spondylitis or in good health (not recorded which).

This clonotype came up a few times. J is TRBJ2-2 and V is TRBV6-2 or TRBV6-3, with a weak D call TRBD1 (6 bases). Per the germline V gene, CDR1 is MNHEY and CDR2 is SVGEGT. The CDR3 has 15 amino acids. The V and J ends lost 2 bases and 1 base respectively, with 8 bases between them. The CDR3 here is CASSYPTGNTGELFF. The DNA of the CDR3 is TGTGCCAGCAGTTACCCGACAGGGAACACCGGGGAGCTGTTTTTT.

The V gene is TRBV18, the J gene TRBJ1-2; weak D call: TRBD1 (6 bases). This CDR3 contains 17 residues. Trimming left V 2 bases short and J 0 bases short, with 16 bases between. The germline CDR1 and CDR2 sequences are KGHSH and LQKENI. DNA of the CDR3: TGTGCCAGCTCACCATCCGGGGGGCGCGTGGCTAACTATGGCTACACCTTC. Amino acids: CASSPSGGRVANYGYTF.

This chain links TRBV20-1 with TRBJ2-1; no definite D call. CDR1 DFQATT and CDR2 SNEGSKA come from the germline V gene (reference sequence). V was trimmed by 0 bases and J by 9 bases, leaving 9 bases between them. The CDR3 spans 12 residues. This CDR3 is CSAREFGGEQFF. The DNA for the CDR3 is TGCAGTGCTAGAGAGTTCGGCGGTGAGCAGTTCTTC.

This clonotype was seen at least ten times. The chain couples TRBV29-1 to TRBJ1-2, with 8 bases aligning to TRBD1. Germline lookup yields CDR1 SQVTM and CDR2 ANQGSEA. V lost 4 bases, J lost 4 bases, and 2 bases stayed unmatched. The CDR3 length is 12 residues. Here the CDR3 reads CSVATGAYGYTF. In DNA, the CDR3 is TGCAGCGTTGCGACAGGGGCCTATGGCTACACCTTC.

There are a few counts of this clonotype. The CDR3 sequence is CASSPDRGIGNQPQHF. CDR3 DNA sequence: TGTGCCAGCTCCCCGGACAGGGGAATTGGCAATCAGCCCCAGCATTTT. The J gene is TRBJ1-5, the V gene TRBV18, with TRBD1 matching over 9 bases. CDR3 length: 16 residues. Germline assignment: CDR1 KGHSH and CDR2 LQKENI. The J segment lost 2 bases and the V segment lost 6 bases, leaving 8 bases of the junction unmatched.

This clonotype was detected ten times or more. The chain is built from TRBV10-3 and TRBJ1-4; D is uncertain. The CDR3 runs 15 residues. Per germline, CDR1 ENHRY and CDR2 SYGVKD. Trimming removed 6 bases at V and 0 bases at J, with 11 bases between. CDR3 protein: CAIRETDATNEKLFF. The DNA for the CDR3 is TGTGCCATCAGGGAAACCGACGCAACTAATGAAAAACTGTTTTTT.

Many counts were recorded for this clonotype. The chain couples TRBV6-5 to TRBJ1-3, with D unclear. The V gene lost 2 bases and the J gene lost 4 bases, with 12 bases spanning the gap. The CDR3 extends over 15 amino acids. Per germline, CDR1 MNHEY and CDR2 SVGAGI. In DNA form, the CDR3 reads TGTGCCAGCAGTTACGGGGTGGGGTTAGGAAACACCATATATTTT. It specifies CASSYGVGLGNTIYF.

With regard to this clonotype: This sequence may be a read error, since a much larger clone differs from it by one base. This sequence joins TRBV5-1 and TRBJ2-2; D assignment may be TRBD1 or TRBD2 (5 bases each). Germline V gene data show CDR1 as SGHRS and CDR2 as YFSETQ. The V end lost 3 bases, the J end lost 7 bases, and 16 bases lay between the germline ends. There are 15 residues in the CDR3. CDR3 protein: CASSSGPTWIGELFF. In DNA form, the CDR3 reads TGCGCCAGCAGCTCGGGACCGACGTGGATCGGGGAGCTGTTTTTT.

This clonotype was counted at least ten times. CDR3 loop: CASSLEGNSDNEQFF. CDR3 sequence (DNA): TGCGCCAGCAGCTTGGAGGGAAACAGTGACAATGAGCAGTTCTTC. The chain joins TRBV5-1 to TRBJ2-1; D not certain. Trimming shortened V by 0 bases and J by 5 bases, and 12 bases separated the two germline ends. There are 15 residues in the CDR3. Germline values: CDR1 SGHRS, CDR2 YFSETQ.

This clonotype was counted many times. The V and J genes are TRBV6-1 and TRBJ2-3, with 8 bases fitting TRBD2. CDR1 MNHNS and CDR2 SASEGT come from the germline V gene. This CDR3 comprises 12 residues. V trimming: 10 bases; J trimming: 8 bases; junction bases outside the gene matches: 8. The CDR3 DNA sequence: TGTGCCACGGAAATAGCGGGAACTACGCAGTATTTT. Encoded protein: CATEIAGTTQYF.

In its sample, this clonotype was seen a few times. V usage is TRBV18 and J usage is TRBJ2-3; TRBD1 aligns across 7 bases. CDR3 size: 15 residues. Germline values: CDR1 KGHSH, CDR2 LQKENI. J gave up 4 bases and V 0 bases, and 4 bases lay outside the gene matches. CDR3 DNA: TGTGCCAGCTCACCACCGATGAGGGGGCCAGATACGCAGTATTTT. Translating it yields CASSPPMRGPDTQYF.

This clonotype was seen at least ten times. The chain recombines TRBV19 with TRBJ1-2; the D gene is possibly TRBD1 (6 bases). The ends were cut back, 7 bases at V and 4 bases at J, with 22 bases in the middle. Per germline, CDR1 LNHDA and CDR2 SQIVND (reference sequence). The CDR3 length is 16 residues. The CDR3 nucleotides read TGTGCCAGTACCACAACCTCGAAGGGGGGGACCTATGGCTACACCTTC. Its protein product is CASTTTSKGGTYGYTF.

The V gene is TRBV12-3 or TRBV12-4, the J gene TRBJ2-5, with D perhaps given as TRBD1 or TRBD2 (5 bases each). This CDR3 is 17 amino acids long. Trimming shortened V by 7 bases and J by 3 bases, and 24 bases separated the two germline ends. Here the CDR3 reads CASTHFPGTVHKETQYF. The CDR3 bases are TGTGCCAGCACCCATTTTCCCGGGACCGTCCACAAAGAGACCCAGTACTTC.

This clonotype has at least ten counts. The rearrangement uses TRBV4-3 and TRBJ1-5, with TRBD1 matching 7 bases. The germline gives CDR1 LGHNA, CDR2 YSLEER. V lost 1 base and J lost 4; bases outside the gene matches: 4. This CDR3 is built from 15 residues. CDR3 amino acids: CASSQGQGGNQPQHF. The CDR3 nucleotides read TGCGCCAGCAGCCAAGGACAGGGAGGAAATCAGCCCCAGCATTTT.

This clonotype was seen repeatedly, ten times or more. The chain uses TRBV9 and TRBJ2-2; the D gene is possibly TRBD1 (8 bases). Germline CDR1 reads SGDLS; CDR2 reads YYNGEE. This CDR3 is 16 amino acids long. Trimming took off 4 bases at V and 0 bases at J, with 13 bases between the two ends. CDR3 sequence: CASSYRGGPNTGELFF. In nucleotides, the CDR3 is TGTGCCAGCAGCTACAGGGGGGGCCCGAACACCGGGGAGCTGTTTTTT. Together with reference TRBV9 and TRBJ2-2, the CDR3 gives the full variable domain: DSGVTQTPKHLITATGQRVTLRCSPRSGDLSVYWYQQSLDQGLQFLIQYYNGEERAKGNILERFSAQQFPDLHSELNLSSLELGDSALYFCASSYRGGPNTGELFFGEGSRLTVL.

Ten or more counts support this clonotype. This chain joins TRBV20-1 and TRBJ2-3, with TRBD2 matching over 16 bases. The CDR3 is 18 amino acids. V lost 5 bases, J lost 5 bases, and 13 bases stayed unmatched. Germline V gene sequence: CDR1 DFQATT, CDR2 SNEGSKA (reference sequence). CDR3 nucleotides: TGCAGTGCTCCAATTCTTCTAGGGACTAGCGGGAGGGGAGATACGCAGTATTTT. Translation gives CSAPILLGTSGRGDTQYF.

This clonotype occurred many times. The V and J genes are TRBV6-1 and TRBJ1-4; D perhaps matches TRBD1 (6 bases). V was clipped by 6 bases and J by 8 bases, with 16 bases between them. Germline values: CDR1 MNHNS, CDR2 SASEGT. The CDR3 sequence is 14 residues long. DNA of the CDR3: TGTGCCAGCAGCAAACAGGGTAATCGGGAAAAACTGTTTTTT. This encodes CASSKQGNREKLFF.

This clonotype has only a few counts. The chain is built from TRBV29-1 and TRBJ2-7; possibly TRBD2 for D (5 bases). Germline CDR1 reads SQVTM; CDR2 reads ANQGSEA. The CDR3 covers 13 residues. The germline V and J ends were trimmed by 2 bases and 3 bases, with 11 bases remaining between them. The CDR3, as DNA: TGCAGCGTTGAACAGCCTCGGGGCTACGAGCAGTACTTC. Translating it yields CSVEQPRGYEQYF.

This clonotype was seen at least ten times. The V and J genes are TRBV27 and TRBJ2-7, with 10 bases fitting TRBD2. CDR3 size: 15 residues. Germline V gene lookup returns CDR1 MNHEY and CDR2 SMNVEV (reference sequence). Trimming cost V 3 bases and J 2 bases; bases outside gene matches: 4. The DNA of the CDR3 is TGTGCCAGCAGTTTCACAGCGGGAGGGCCCTACGAGCAGTACTTC. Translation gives CASSFTAGGPYEQYF.

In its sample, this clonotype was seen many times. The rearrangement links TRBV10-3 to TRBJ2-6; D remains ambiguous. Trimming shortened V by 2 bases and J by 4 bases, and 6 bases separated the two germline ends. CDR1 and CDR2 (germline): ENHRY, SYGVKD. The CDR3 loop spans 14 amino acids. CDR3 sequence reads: CAISEPRGANVLTF. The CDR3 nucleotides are TGTGCCATCAGTGAGCCCCGAGGGGCCAACGTCCTGACTTTC.

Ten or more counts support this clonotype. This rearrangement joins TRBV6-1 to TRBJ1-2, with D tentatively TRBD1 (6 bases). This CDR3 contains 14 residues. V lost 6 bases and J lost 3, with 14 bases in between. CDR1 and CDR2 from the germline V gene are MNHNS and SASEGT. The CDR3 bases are TGTGCCAGCAGCTGGGGGCCGTCGGACTATGGCTACACCTTC. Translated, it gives CASSWGPSDYGYTF.

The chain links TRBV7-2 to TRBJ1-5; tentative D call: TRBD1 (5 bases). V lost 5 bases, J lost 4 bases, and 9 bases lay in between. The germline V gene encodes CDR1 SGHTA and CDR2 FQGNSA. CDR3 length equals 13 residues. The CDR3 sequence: CASSIRVNQPQHF. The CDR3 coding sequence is TGTGCCAGCAGCATCAGGGTTAATCAGCCCCAGCATTTT.

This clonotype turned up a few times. CDR3 protein: CASTPGTGVFKPQHF. CDR3 coding DNA: TGTGCCAGCACTCCCGGGACAGGGGTTTTCAAGCCCCAGCATTTT. The chain links TRBV6-2 or TRBV6-3 to TRBJ1-5; 10 nucleotides match TRBD1. The junction had 11 bases not matched to a gene; V was cut back by 7 bases and J by 8 bases. This CDR3 spans 15 amino acids. Per the germline V gene, CDR1 is MNHEY and CDR2 is SVGEGT.

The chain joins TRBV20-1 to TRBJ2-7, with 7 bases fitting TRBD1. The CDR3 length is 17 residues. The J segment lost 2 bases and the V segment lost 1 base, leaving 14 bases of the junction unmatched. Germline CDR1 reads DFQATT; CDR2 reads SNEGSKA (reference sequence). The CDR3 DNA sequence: TGCAGTGCTAGAGCGTCCTCTACAGGGGATTTGACCTACGAGCAGTACTTC. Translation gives CSARASSTGDLTYEQYF.

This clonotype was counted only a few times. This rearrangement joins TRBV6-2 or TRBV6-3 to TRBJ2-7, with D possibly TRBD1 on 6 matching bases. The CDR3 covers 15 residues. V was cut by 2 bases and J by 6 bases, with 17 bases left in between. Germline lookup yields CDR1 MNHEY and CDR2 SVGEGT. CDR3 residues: CASSYHPRGVGEQYF. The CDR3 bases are TGTGCCAGCAGTTACCATCCCAGGGGAGTCGGCGAGCAGTACTTC.

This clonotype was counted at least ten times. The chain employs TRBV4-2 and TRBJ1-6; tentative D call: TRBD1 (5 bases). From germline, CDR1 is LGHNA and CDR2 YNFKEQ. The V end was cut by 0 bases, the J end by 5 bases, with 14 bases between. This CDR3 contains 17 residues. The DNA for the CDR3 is TGTGCCAGCAGCCAAGATCCTAGGGGTGCTAATAATTCACCCCTCCACTTT. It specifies CASSQDPRGANNSPLHF.